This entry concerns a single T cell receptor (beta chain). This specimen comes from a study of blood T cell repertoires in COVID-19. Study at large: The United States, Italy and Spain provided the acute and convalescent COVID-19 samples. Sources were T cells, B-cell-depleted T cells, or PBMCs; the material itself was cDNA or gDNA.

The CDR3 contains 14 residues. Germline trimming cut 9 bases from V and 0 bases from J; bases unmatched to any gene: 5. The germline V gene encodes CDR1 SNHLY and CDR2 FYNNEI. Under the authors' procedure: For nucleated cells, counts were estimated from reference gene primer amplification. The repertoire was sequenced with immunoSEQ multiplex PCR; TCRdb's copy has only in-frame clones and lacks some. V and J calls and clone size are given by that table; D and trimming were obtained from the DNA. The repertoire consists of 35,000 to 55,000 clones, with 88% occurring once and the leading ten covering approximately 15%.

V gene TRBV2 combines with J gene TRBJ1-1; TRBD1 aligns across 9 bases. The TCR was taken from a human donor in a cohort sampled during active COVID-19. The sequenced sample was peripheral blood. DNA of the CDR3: TGTGCCAGTTACAGGGGGCAGATGAACACTGAAGCTTTCTTT. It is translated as CASYRGQMNTEAFF.